This TCR beta chain was identified in a study of long-term antiretroviral therapy in people with HIV. Study-wide results and caveats: Repertoires with HIV possessed tighter CDR3 length spans than those of controls. Gathering of blood took place between about 2003 and 2018, possibly under older ART regimens.

This CDR3 is built from 12 residues. CDR1 SGHTA and CDR2 FQGNSA come from the germline V gene. With 2 bases removed from V and 6 bases from J, the gap between germline ends came to 7 bases. Researchers ran immunoSEQ v3.0 at survey level. Produced via immunoSEQ multiplex PCR; TCRdb's table is partial and in-frame only. The sample includes more than 25,000 clones, about 88% of them seen just once. Comment on this clone: Its specificity is not known.

This chain links TRBV7-2 with TRBJ1-2; unclear D gene. The origin of this receptor is a man aged 50 to 60 with HIV. The specimen comprised unsorted PBMCs, sampled 2 years after starting antiretroviral therapy. The CDR3 sequence: CASSLNGDGYTF. The CDR3 DNA reads TGTGCCAGCAGCTTAAATGGGGATGGCTACACCTTC.